A single sample gave rise to the 5 T cell receptor beta chains below, sequenced in a study of CD8 T cells in Susac syndrome. Random hexamers served to reverse transcribe roughly 0.5 to 1 ug RNA. Each CDR3 protein gets one entry after TCRdb re-called the immunoSEQ multiplex PCR reads with MiXCR. The profile covers about 150,000 distinct CDR3 sequences, with about 95% appearing a single time and approximately 0.15% taken by the ten largest. Input material: CD8+ T cells from PBMCs. These receptor sequences come from a human donor with multiple sclerosis.

The chain joins TRBV6-2 or TRBV6-3 to TRBJ2-1; D not resolved. The V gene's germline CDR1 is MNHEY and CDR2 SVGEGT. The CDR3 loop spans 12 amino acids. The V end was cut by 2 bases, the J end by 9 bases, with 8 bases between. CDR3 sequence reads: CASSYGPLEQFF. CDR3 in DNA: TGTGCCAGCAGTTACGGGCCCCTTGAGCAGTTCTTC.

The chain links TRBV7-9 to TRBJ2-3; no reliable D call. The germline V and J ends were trimmed by 3 bases and 7 bases, with 5 bases remaining between them. Germline V gene lookup returns CDR1 SEHNR and CDR2 FQNEAQ (reference sequence). The CDR3 has 11 residues. For the CDR3, the DNA is TGTGCCAGCAGCTTTGGAAATACGCAGTATTTT. Translating gives CASSFGNTQYF.

The chain carries TRBV6-5 and TRBJ2-3; D is unresolved. Germline CDR1 reads MNHEY; CDR2 reads SVGAGI. The CDR3 is 11 residues long. Trimming pared 2 bases from V and 6 bases from J, leaving 3 bases between. CDR3 residues: CASSYRDTQYF. The CDR3 bases are TGTGCCAGCAGTTACCGCGATACGCAGTATTTT.

The chain has TRBV14 and TRBJ2-7, with D possibly matching TRBD2 (5 bases). The CDR3 loop spans 12 amino acids. V was shortened by 5 bases and J by 11 bases, with 16 bases between the two germline ends. The germline V gene encodes CDR1 SGHDN and CDR2 FVKESK. The CDR3 bases are TGTGCCAGCAGCTCACACCACGGGATGGAGTACTTC. Translated: CASSSHHGMEYF.

The gene calls are TRBV4-2 and TRBJ2-1, with 8 bases matching TRBD2. Germline CDR1 is LGHNA and CDR2 is YNFKEQ. The CDR3 consists of 17 residues. V was clipped by 0 bases and J by 6 bases; unmatched bases: 10. The CDR3 region is CASSQDLNSGATNEQFF. CDR3 nucleotides: TGTGCCAGCAGCCAAGATCTTAATAGCGGGGCTACCAATGAGCAGTTCTTC.